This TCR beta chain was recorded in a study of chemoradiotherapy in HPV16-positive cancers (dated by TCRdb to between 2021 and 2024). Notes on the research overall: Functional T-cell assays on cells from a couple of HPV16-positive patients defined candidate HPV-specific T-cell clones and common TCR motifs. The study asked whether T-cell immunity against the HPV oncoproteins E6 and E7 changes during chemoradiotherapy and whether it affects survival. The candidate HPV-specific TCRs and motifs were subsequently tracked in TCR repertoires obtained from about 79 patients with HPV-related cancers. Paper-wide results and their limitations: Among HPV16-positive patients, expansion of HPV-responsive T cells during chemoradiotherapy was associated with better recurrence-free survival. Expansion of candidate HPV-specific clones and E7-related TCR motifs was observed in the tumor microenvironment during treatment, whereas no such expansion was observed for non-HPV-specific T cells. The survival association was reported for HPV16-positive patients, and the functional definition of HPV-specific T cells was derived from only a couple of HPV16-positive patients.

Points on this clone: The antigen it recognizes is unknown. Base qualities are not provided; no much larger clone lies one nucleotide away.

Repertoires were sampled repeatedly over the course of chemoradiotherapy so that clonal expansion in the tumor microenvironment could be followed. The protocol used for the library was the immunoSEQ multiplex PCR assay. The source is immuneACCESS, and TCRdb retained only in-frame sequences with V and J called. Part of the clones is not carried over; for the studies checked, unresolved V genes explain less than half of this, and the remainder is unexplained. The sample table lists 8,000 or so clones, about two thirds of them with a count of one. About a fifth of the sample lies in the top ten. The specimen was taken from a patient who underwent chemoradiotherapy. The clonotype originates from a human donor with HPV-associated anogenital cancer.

The bases are TGTGCCAGCAGCCTGGTTGGGGGCGCGAACTATGGCTACACCTTC. Protein translation: CASSLVGGANYGYTF. Here the chain combines TRBV5-4 and TRBJ1-2, with TRBD1 tentatively as D gene (6 bases match). The CDR3 numbers 15 residues from cysteine through phenylalanine. Only the CDR3 part of the read is kept: 45 bases, read in frame from the first base. V is shortened by 4 bases, J by 2 bases, and the region joining them spans 15 bases. The germline V gene (reference sequence) specifies SGHNT as CDR1 and YYREEE as CDR2. The variable domain in full, with residues beyond the CDR3 obtained from the reference TRBV5-4 and TRBJ1-2 genes, is ETGVTQSPTHLIKTRGQQVTLRCSSQSGHNTVSWYQQALGQGPQFIFQYYREEENGRGNFPPRFSGLQFPNYSSELNVNALELDDSALYLCASSLVGGANYGYTFGSGTRLTVV.